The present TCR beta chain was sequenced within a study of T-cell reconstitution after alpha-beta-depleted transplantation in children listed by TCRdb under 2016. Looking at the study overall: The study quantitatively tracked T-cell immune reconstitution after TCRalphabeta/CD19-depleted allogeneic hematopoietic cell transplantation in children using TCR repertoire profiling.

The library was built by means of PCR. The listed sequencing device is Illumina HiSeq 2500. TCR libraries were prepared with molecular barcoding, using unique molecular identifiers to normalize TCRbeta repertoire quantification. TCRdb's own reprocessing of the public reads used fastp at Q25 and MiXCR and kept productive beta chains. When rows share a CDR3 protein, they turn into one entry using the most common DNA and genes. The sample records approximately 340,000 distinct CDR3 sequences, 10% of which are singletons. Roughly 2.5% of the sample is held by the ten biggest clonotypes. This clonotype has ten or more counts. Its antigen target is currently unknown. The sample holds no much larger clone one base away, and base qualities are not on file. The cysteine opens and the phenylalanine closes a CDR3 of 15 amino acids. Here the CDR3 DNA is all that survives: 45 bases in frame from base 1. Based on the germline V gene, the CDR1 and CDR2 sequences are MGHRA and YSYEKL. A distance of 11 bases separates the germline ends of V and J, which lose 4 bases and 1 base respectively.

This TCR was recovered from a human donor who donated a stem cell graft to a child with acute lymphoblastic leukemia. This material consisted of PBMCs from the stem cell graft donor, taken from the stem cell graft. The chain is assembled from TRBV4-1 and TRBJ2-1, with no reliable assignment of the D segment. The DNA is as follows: TGCGCCAGCAGCCTTAAGAGCGATTCCTACAATGAGCAGTTCTTC. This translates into CASSLKSDSYNEQFF.